This T cell receptor beta chain derives from a study of OX40 agonist ivuxolimab in advanced cancers. Study-level background: Participants averaged approximately 65 years of age (range roughly 23 to 79) and were over 75% male.

Profiled with immunoSEQ multiplex PCR; TCRdb holds only in-frame clones, not every one. The table records 58,000 or so clones, roughly nine tenths of them present only once. Trimming pared 8 bases from V and 3 bases from J, leaving 12 bases between. This CDR3 is built from 13 residues. Germline V gives CDR1 MNHEY, CDR2 SMNVEV (reference sequence). Note on this clone: Its matching antigen is unknown.

The study, taken as a whole, reports: Both blood CD4+ and CD8+ T cells showed clonal growth by week 6 at 0.1 to 3.0 mg/kg.

The chain links TRBV27 to TRBJ2-3, with D possibly being TRBD1 (6 bases). The clonotype originates from an adult with an advanced solid tumor such as melanoma, head and neck, liver or kidney cancer. Source: CD4+ or CD8+ T cells sorted from blood, taken in a trial of the OX40 agonist ivuxolimab. Here the CDR3 reads CASGRTETDTQYF. DNA of the CDR3: TGTGCCAGCGGACGGACAGAGACAGATACGCAGTATTTT.